A selection of T cell receptor beta chains follows, all from one sample in a study of T-cell reconstitution after alpha-beta-depleted transplantation in children. Using its own MiXCR run on the PCR reads, TCRdb lists one record per CDR3 protein. The repertoire includes under 450,000 distinct CDR3 sequences, 16% of them detected once, and about 32% sits in the top ten. Here the sequenced sample was PBMCs, mostly from graft donor cells, taken 360 days after TCRalphabeta/CD19-depleted stem cell transplant. These receptors were collected from a boy less than two years old who had a stem cell transplant for Wiskott-Aldrich syndrome, so the T cells may come from the graft donor. The CDR3 runs from the conserved cysteine through the conserved F or W. The D gene is left open where the match is weak. Size is omitted from some rows. Given values are once, few, many or a class for expanded clones.

size	D	V	J	DNA	CDR3
NA	NA	TRBV7-9	TRBJ1-1	TGTGCCAGCAGCTTCCAGGACGGGTGGGGAATGAACACTGAAGCTTTCTTT	CASSFQDGWGMNTEAFF
few	TRBD2	TRBV3-1	TRBJ2-3	TGTGCCAGCAGCCGACGCCTAGCGGGGCCAGATACGCAGTATTTT	CASSRRLAGPDTQYF
NA	NA	TRBV18	TRBJ2-5	TGTGCCAGCTCACCAGGGGGGATCAGAGAGACCCAGTACTTC	CASSPGGIRETQYF
NA	NA	TRBV10-3	TRBJ2-2	TGTGCCATCAGGGACGGAAGAGGGGAGCTGTTTTTT	CAIRDGRGELFF
few	NA	TRBV9	TRBJ2-4	TGTGCCAGCAGCGTAGGTCCAGCGCTAGCCAAAAACATTCAGTACTTC	CASSVGPALAKNIQYF
few	NA	TRBV24-1	TRBJ2-3	TGTGCCACCAGTGCCTTCGGGGGCACAGATACGCAGTATTTT	CATSAFGGTDTQYF
few	NA	TRBV6-2/TRBV6-3	TRBJ2-7	TGTGCCAGCAGTTACAACCCGAGAGGGCACGAGCAGTACTTC	CASSYNPRGHEQYF
few	NA	TRBV28	TRBJ2-7	TGTGCCAGCAGTCATGGGACTTTCTTTAGGACCTACGAGCAGTACTTC	CASSHGTFFRTYEQYF
few	NA	TRBV10-3	TRBJ1-4	TGTGCCATCAGTGAACGGGGGCCAGATGAAAAACTGTTTTTT	CAISERGPDEKLFF
few	TRBD1	TRBV4-1	TRBJ2-7	TGCGCCAGCAGCCGCCGGGACAGGGACTACGAGCAGTACTTC	CASSRRDRDYEQYF
NA	NA	TRBV27	TRBJ1-1	TGTGCCAGCAGCTCCTTTTGGGGGTCGGGGACTGAAGCTTTCTTT	CASSSFWGSGTEAFF
NA	NA	TRBV15	TRBJ2-1	TGTGCCACCAGCAGGGAGAAGCTTCGGAACGATGAGCAGTTCTTC	CATSREKLRNDEQFF
few	NA	TRBV21-1	TRBJ2-7	TGTGCCAGCAGCAAAGAAAACGAGCAGTACTTC	CASSKENEQYF
NA	TRBD2	TRBV6-5	TRBJ2-7	TGTGCCAGCAGTTACTCAAGACTAGCTTGGGAGCAGTACTTC	CASSYSRLAWEQYF
once	NA	TRBV11-2	TRBJ2-7	TGTGCCAGCAGCTTCTTTGCAGGGACCTCCTACGAGCAGTACTTC	CASSFFAGTSYEQYF
NA	TRBD2	TRBV28	TRBJ2-7	TGTGCCAGCAGTTTAGGCGGGAGGAAGGACGAGCAGTACTTC	CASSLGGRKDEQYF
few	NA	TRBV28	TRBJ1-5	TGTGCCAGCAGTTTACCTGGGGCTATCAATCAGCCCCAGCATTTT	CASSLPGAINQPQHF
NA	TRBD1	TRBV7-2	TRBJ2-4	TGTGCCAGCAGCTTAGTCAGGGGGTCGGGGAACATTCAGTACTTC	CASSLVRGSGNIQYF
NA	NA	TRBV29-1	TRBJ1-1	TGCAGCGGCGCCAGGCGAAGCACTGAAGCTTTCTTT	CSGARRSTEAFF
NA	TRBD2	TRBV20-1	TRBJ2-1	TGCAGTGCTGCCCCCCCTAGCGGGGCCTACAATGAGCAGTTCTTC	CSAAPPSGAYNEQFF
many	NA	TRBV28	TRBJ2-7	TGTGCCAGCAGTTCCGGACTCTACGAGCAGTACTTC	CASSSGLYEQYF
many	TRBD1	TRBV7-9	TRBJ2-3	TGTGCCAGCAGCCCACCCCCCGGGACAGGGGCCACAGATACGCAGTATTTT	CASSPPPGTGATDTQYF
few	TRBD1	TRBV20-1	TRBJ2-7	TGCAGTGCCCGGACAGGTACCTACGAGCAGTACTTC	CSARTGTYEQYF
many	TRBD2	TRBV14	TRBJ2-3	TGTGCCAGCAGCCAAGATCGAAGGCGGGAGCGGACAGATACGCAGTATTTT	CASSQDRRRERTDTQYF
few	NA	TRBV6-2/TRBV6-3	TRBJ2-1	TGTGCCACCCAAGGAAGCTCCTACAATGAGCAGTTCTTC	CATQGSSYNEQFF
NA	TRBD1	TRBV30	TRBJ2-5	TGTGCCTGGAGTGTCGGACAGGGGCAAGAGACCCAGTACTTC	CAWSVGQGQETQYF
few	NA	TRBV20-1	TRBJ2-1	TGCAGTGCTAGAAAACGCTGGGCGGAGAACTACAATGAGCAGTTCTTC	CSARKRWAENYNEQFF
NA	TRBD1	TRBV12-3/TRBV12-4	TRBJ2-5	TGTGCCAGCAGCCGTGACAGGGGGCACGGGGAGACCCAGTACTTC	CASSRDRGHGETQYF
NA	NA	TRBV9	TRBJ2-2	TGTGCCAGCAGCGATCCGGGACTCCCCACCGGGGAGCTGTTTTTT	CASSDPGLPTGELFF
few	TRBD1	TRBV12-3/TRBV12-4	TRBJ2-3	TGTGCCAGCAGACGGACAGGGTTCACAGATACGCAGTATTTT	CASRRTGFTDTQYF
many	TRBD2	TRBV12-3/TRBV12-4	TRBJ2-7	TGTGCCAGCAGTTTAAGAGCGGGAGGCTACGAGCAGTACTTC	CASSLRAGGYEQYF
NA	NA	TRBV6-1	TRBJ2-1	TGTGCCAGCAGTAAGCTGAGTAGCGACTACAATGAGCAGTTCTTC	CASSKLSSDYNEQFF
few	TRBD2	TRBV5-1	TRBJ2-3	TGCGCCAGCAGCAGCCTAGCGGGATCTCGCACAGATACGCAGTATTTT	CASSSLAGSRTDTQYF
many	TRBD1	TRBV6-5	TRBJ2-7	TGTGCCAGCAGTTTCCACAGGTCCAGGGGGCTCTACGAGCAGTACTTC	CASSFHRSRGLYEQYF
few	NA	TRBV20-1	TRBJ2-5	TGCAGCTGTCCCAGGGCCCAAGAGACCCAGTACTTC	CSCPRAQETQYF
few	TRBD2	TRBV5-1	TRBJ2-7	TGCGCCAGCAGCGTAATAGCGGGATCAGCCTACGAGCAGTACTTC	CASSVIAGSAYEQYF
many	NA	TRBV10-3	TRBJ2-5	TGTGCCATCAGTGAGTGGGGAAGGGGGCAAGAGACCCAGTACTTC	CAISEWGRGQETQYF
NA	NA	TRBV20-1	TRBJ2-5	TGCAGTGCCCTGCCCTTCATAAAGCAAGAGACCCAGTACTTC	CSALPFIKQETQYF
few	NA	TRBV18	TRBJ2-7	TGTGCCAGCTCACCACCGGGGCTCCACTACGAGCAGTACTTC	CASSPPGLHYEQYF
many	NA	TRBV24-1	TRBJ2-5	TGTGCCACCTCCGAGCCTACGAAGCAAGAGACCCAGTACTTC	CATSEPTKQETQYF
few	TRBD1	TRBV6-6	TRBJ2-7	TGTGCCAGCAAACGGGACAGGGGGTACGAGCAGTACTTC	CASKRDRGYEQYF
few	NA	TRBV24-1	TRBJ2-2	TGTGCCACCAGTGATCCAAACGAGTTCACCGGGGAGCTGTTTTTT	CATSDPNEFTGELFF
NA	NA	TRBV5-1	TRBJ2-7	TGCGCCAGCAGCTTATTACAGTCCGGGATCGAGCAGTACTTC	CASSLLQSGIEQYF
NA	NA	TRBV5-6	TRBJ2-1	TGTGCCAGCAGCAAGGGGAGGGGGAGCTCCTACAATGAGCAGTTCTTC	CASSKGRGSSYNEQFF
few	TRBD2	TRBV20-1	TRBJ2-7	TGCAGTGCTAGTACACGGGAGGTTGACGAGCAGTACTTC	CSASTREVDEQYF
few	NA	TRBV19	TRBJ1-6	TGTGCCAGTAGTATAGGAGGACTTGGTAATTCACCCCTCCACTTT	CASSIGGLGNSPLHF
few	NA	TRBV6-1	TRBJ2-1	TGTGCCAGCAGTGGGAGCGGGCGATTGTACAATGAGCAGTTCTTC	CASSGSGRLYNEQFF
NA	NA	TRBV15	TRBJ2-7	TGTGCCACCAGCAGAGGACTCAGTTACGAGCAGTACTTC	CATSRGLSYEQYF
NA	NA	TRBV28	TRBJ1-2	TGTGCCAGCAGCCAGACACGACCAGAGGGCTACACCTTC	CASSQTRPEGYTF
few	NA	TRBV4-1	TRBJ1-2	TGCGCCAGCAGCCAAGCGGACAGCAAAGACTATGGCTACACCTTC	CASSQADSKDYGYTF
few	TRBD2	TRBV4-3	TRBJ2-1	TGCGCCAGCAGCCAAGATTGGCTAGCGGACTTCAATGAGCAGTTCTTC	CASSQDWLADFNEQFF
few	NA	TRBV7-9	TRBJ1-6	TGTGCCAGCAGCCTGGGAGGGAGGGTAGGACCCCTCCACTTT	CASSLGGRVGPLHF
NA	NA	TRBV12-3/TRBV12-4	TRBJ2-5	TGTGCCAGCAGTTTTGCCTCTCTAGCCCAAGAGACCCAGTACTTC	CASSFASLAQETQYF
NA	TRBD1	TRBV7-2	TRBJ1-2	TGTGCCAGCAGCTTAATGGGGAGGGGGCTTAACTATGGCTACACCTTC	CASSLMGRGLNYGYTF